This T cell receptor (beta chain) was documented in a study of blood T cell repertoires in COVID-19. The CDR3 extends over 16 amino acids. Germline lookup yields CDR1 SNHLY and CDR2 FYNNEI. Germline trimming cut 6 bases from V and 8 bases from J; bases unmatched to any gene: 10. Produced via immunoSEQ multiplex PCR; TCRdb's table is partial and in-frame only. This table holds 150,000 to 200,000 clones, roughly 85% found once. The sample consisted of peripheral blood. The chain is built from TRBV2 and TRBJ1-6, with 10 bases matching TRBD1. This receptor was taken from a woman aged 45-65 years with COVID-19, enrolled during active disease. CDR3: CASSGDRGLKDSPLHF. Here the CDR3 DNA reads TGTGCCAGCAGCGGCGACAGGGGGCTTAAGGATTCACCCCTCCACTTT.